This T cell receptor beta chain derives from a study of OX40 agonist ivuxolimab in advanced cancers. Looking at the study overall: At doses from 0.01 to 10 mg/kg, patients were given intravenous ivuxolimab every 2 weeks. Dose-escalation patients had hepatocellular carcinoma, melanoma, renal cell or head and neck cancer. The study, taken as a whole, reports: Fewer expanded clones were found on average in CD4+ than in CD8+ T cells.

On this clone: Its antigen remains unknown.

After removal of 10 bases from V and 4 bases from J, the junction contained 6 bases not matched to a gene. This CDR3 region has 13 residues. Germline CDR1 and CDR2: MGHRA and YSYEKL. Patients had blood sampled at baseline and again on cycle 4 day 1 and cycle 7 day 1. The data were produced by immunoSEQ multiplex PCR, yet TCRdb's version contains in-frame clones alone and is incomplete. The table includes 37,000 or so clones, around 83% detected once. The TCR originated in an adult with an advanced solid tumor such as melanoma, head and neck, liver or kidney cancer. This sequence joins TRBV4-1 and TRBJ2-4; 8 bases match TRBD2. The sequencing here drew on CD4+ or CD8+ T cells sorted from blood, taken in a trial of the OX40 agonist ivuxolimab. This CDR3 is CATGGGDKNIQYF. CDR3 nucleotides: TGCGCCACCGGGGGGGGAGATAAAAACATTCAGTACTTC.